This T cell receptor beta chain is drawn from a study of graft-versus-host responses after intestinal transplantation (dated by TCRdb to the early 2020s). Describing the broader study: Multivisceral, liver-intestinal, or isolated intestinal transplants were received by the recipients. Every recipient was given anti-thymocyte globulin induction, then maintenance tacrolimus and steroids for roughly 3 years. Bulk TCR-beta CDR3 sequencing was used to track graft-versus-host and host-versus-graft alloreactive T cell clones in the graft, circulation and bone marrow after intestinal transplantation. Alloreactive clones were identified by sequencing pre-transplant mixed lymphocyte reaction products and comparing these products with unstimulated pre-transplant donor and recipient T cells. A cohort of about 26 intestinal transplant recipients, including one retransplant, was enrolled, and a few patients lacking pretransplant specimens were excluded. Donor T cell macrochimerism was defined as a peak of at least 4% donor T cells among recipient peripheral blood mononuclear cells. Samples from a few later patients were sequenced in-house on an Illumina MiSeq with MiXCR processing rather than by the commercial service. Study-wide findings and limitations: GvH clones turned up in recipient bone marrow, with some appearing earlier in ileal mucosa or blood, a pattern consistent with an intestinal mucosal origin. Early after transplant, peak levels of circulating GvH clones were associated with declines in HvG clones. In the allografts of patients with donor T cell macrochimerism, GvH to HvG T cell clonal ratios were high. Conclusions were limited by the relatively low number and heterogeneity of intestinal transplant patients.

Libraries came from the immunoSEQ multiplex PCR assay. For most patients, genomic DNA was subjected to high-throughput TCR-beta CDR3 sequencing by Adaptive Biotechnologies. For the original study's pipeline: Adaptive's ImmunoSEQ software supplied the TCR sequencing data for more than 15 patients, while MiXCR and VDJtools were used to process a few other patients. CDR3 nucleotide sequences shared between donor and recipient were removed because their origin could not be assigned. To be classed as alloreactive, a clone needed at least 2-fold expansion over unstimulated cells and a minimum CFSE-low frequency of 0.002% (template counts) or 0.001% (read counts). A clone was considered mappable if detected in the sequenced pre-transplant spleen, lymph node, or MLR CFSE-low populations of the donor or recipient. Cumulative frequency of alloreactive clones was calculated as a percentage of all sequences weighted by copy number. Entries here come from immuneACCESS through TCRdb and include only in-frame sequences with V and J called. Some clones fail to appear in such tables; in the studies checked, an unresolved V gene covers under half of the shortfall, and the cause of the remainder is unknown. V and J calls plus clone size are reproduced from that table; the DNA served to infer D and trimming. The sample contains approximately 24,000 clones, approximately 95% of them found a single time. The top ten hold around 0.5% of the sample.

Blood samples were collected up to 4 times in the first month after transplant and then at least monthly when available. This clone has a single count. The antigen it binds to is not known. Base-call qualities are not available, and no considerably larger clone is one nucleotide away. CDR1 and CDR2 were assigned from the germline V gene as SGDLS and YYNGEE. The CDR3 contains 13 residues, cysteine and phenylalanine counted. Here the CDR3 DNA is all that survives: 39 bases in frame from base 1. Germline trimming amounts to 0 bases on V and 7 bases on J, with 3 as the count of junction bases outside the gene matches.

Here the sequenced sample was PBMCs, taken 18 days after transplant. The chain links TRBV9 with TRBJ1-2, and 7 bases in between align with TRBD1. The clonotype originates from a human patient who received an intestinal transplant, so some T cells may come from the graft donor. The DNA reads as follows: TGTGCCAGCAGCGTAGGACAGGGCCGTGGCTACACCTTC. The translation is CASSVGQGRGYTF. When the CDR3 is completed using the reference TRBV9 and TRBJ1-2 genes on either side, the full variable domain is DSGVTQTPKHLITATGQRVTLRCSPRSGDLSVYWYQQSLDQGLQFLIQYYNGEERAKGNILERFSAQQFPDLHSELNLSSLELGDSALYFCASSVGQGRGYTFGSGTRLTVV.